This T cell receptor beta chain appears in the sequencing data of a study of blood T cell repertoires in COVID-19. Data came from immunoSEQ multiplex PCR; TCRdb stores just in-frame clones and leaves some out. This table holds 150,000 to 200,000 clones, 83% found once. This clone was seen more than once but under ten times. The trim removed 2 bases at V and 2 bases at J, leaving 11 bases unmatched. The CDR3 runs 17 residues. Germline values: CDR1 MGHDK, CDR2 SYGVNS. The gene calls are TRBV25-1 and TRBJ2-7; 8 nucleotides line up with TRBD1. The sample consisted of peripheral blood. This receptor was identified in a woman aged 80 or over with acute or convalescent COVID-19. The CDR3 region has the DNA TGTGCCAGCAGTGAAAAGAAAGGACAGGGCCCCACCTACGAGCAGTACTTC. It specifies CASSEKKGQGPTYEQYF.